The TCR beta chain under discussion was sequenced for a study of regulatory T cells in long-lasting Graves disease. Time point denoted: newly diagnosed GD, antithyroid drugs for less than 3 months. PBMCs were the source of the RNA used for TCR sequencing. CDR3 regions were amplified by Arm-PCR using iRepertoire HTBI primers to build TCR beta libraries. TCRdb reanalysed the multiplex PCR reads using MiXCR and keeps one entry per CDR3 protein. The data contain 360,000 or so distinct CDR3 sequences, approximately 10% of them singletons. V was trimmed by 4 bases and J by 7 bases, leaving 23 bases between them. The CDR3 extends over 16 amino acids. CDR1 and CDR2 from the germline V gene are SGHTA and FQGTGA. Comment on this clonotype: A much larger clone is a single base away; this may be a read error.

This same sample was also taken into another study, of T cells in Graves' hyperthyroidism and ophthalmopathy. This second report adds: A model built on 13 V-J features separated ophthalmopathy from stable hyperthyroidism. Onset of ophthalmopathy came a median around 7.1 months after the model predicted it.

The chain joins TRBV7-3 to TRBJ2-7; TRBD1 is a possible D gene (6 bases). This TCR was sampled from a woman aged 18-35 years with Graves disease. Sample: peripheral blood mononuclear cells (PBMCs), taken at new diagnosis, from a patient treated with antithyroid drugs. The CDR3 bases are TGTGCCAGCAGCTCCCTAACAGGGAGCTCCTACAATGAGCAGTACTTC. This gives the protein CASSSLTGSSYNEQYF.